Below, 26 T cell receptor beta chains from the same sample are listed, as sequenced in a study of cytomegalovirus exposure and HLA in healthy donors. With 60 Vbeta and 13 Jbeta primers, the PCR was carried out. Data came from immunoSEQ multiplex PCR; TCRdb stores just in-frame clones and leaves some out. The repertoire holds 150,000 or so clones, with 80% as singletons. Sequenced sample: PBMCs. Receptor source: a man between 50 and 59 years old in good health and CMV-seronegative.

The CDR3 is CAISESRGSAFQPQHF. In DNA form, the CDR3 reads TGTGCCATCAGTGAGTCGAGAGGGTCAGCATTTCAGCCCCAGCATTTT. This chain links TRBV10-3 with TRBJ1-5; D not resolved. V was cut by 0 bases and J by 6 bases, with 15 bases left in between. CDR3 length: 16 amino acids. Germline-derived CDR1 and CDR2 are ENHRY and SYGVKD.

The chain couples TRBV5-4 to TRBJ2-3; TRBD1 aligns across 8 bases. This CDR3 comprises 15 residues. The V and J ends lost 4 bases and 5 bases, in that order; junction bases with no gene match: 9. Germline CDR1 reads SGHNT; CDR2 reads YYREEE (reference sequence). In nucleotides, the CDR3 is TGTGCCAGCAGCCTCATAACAGGGGGTGGAGATACGCAGTATTTT. This codes for CASSLITGGGDTQYF.

The genes are TRBV19 and TRBJ2-2, with D maybe TRBD2 (5 bases). The germline V and J ends were trimmed by 0 bases and 0 bases, with 8 bases remaining between them. The CDR3 loop spans 16 amino acids. Per the germline V gene, CDR1 is LNHDA and CDR2 is SQIVND (reference sequence). CDR3 residues: CASSIEGSTNTGELFF. The CDR3 DNA reads as TGTGCCAGTAGTATAGAGGGGAGTACGAACACCGGGGAGCTGTTTTTT.

In DNA form, the CDR3 reads TGTGCCAGCAGCTTAACGGGACACCGACAAGAGACCCAGTACTTC. It encodes CASSLTGHRQETQYF. V and J are TRBV7-3 and TRBJ2-5, with a possible D match to TRBD1 (6 bases). The CDR3 is 15 amino acids. Germline loops: CDR1 SGHTA, CDR2 FQGTGA. V shed 0 bases and J shed 2 bases, with 10 bases lying between them.

The chain employs TRBV5-6 and TRBJ1-5; perhaps TRBD1 as D (5 bases). This CDR3 is built from 17 residues. Germline CDR1 reads SGHDT; CDR2 reads YYEEEE. V was clipped by 0 bases and J by 3 bases, with 16 bases between them. CDR3 loop: CASSLGSGTTSNQPQHF. The CDR3 region has the DNA TGTGCCAGCAGCTTGGGGTCTGGGACTACATCCAATCAGCCCCAGCATTTT.

The sample holds a few counts of this clone. The chain links TRBV6-6 to TRBJ1-5, with D possibly TRBD1 on 5 matching bases. The V and J ends lost 7 bases and 0 bases respectively, with 10 bases between them. Germline CDR1 reads MNHNY; CDR2 reads SVGAGI (reference sequence). This CDR3 spans 14 amino acids. The DNA of the CDR3 is TGTGCCAGCACCCACGGGGGTAGCAATCAGCCCCAGCATTTT. Its protein product is CASTHGGSNQPQHF.

J is TRBJ1-1 and V is TRBV5-1, with D possibly TRBD1 on 5 matching bases. Germline V gene lookup returns CDR1 SGHRS and CDR2 YFSETQ. The CDR3 totals 13 residues. The V gene lost 3 bases and the J gene lost 7 bases, with 13 bases spanning the gap. The CDR3 DNA follows: TGCGCCAGCAGCTCGCCGGGGGGGGGTGAAGCTTTCTTT. This translates into CASSSPGGGEAFF.

The gene calls are TRBV11-1 and TRBJ2-7; TRBD2 aligns across 7 bases. Trimming cost V 5 bases and J 2 bases; bases outside gene matches: 6. The CDR3 sequence is 14 residues long. Germline CDR1 reads SGHAT; CDR2 reads FQDESV (reference sequence). The CDR3 sequence is CASSLGGRAYEQYF. In DNA form, the CDR3 reads TGTGCCAGCAGCCTCGGGGGGAGGGCCTACGAGCAGTACTTC.

V gene TRBV6-4 combines with J gene TRBJ2-2; D gene unclear. Germline V gene sequence: CDR1 MRHNA, CDR2 SNTAGT. There are 13 residues in the CDR3. The V end was cut by 2 bases, the J end by 5 bases, with 6 bases between. The CDR3 region has the DNA TGTGCCAGCAGTGACACCCAGACCGGGGAGCTGTTTTTT. Translating it yields CASSDTQTGELFF.

In regard to this clone: The junction differs from germline at one of its ends, possibly a read error. This rearrangement joins TRBV28 to TRBJ1-1; maybe TRBD1 (5 bases). The CDR3 extends over 14 amino acids. The germline V gene encodes CDR1 MDHEN and CDR2 SYDVKM. CDR3 in amino acids: CASSLAGVKTEAFF. The CDR3 nucleotides read TGTGCCAGCAGTTTGGCGGGGGTGAAGACTGAAGCTTTCTTT. Complete variable domain (other parts from reference TRBV28 and TRBJ1-1): DVKVTQSSRYLVKRTGEKVFLECVQDMDHENMFWYRQDPGLGLRLIYFSYDVKMKEKGDIPEGYSVSREKKERFSLILESASTNQTSMYLCASSLAGVKTEAFFGQGTRLTVV.

The chain uses TRBV5-1 and TRBJ2-5; 7 nucleotides align to TRBD1. Losses at the gene ends were 0 bases for V and 4 bases for J; bases not matched to a gene: 9. Looked up from germline, CDR1 is SGHRS and CDR2 is YFSETQ. The CDR3 contains 16 residues. CDR3 nucleotides: TGCGCCAGCAGCTTGGCCGACAGGGTGCGGACAGAGACCCAGTACTTC. Amino acids: CASSLADRVRTETQYF.

This clone was picked up a small number of times. The chain couples TRBV5-1 to TRBJ1-1; 7 bases agree with TRBD1. Germline loops: CDR1 SGHRS, CDR2 YFSETQ. V dropped 0 bases and J dropped 4; count of bases not matched to a gene: 6. CDR3 length equals 15 residues. CDR3 protein: CASSLARQGVTEAFF. The CDR3 nucleotides read TGCGCCAGCAGCTTGGCGAGGCAGGGGGTCACTGAAGCTTTCTTT. Full variable domain (missing parts from reference TRBV5-1 and TRBJ1-1): KAGVTQTPRYLIKTRGQQVTLSCSPISGHRSVSWYQQTPGQGLQFLFEYFSETQRNKGNFPGRFSGRQFSNSRSEMNVSTLELGDSALYLCASSLARQGVTEAFFGQGTRLTVV.

CDR3 sequence reads: CASRQNQPQHF. The CDR3 DNA reads as TGTGCCAGCAGGCAGAATCAGCCCCAGCATTTT. The rearrangement uses TRBV6-1 and TRBJ1-5; D unresolved. This CDR3 has 11 residues. Per germline, CDR1 MNHNS and CDR2 SASEGT. Trimming stripped 6 bases from V and 4 bases from J, with 4 bases between.

The CDR3 loop reads CATSRGIRGDGQFF. In nucleotides, the CDR3 is TGTGCCACCAGCAGAGGGATCAGGGGCGATGGGCAGTTCTTC. This chain uses TRBV15 with TRBJ2-1; TRBD1 is a possible D gene (6 bases). V was clipped by 1 base and J by 12 bases, with 16 bases between them. The CDR3 has 14 amino acids. Germline V gives CDR1 LNHNV, CDR2 YYDKDF (reference sequence).

The rearrangement links TRBV7-9 to TRBJ1-2, with D maybe TRBD1 (6 bases). The CDR3 has 13 amino acids. Trimming cost V 5 bases and J 5 bases, with 12 bases left between them. Germline V lookup: CDR1 SEHNR, CDR2 FQNEAQ (reference sequence). CDR3: CASSLLGQYGYTF. CDR3 coding DNA: TGTGCCAGCAGCCTCCTAGGACAGTATGGCTACACCTTC. The full variable domain, rest sourced from reference TRBV7-9 and TRBJ1-2, is DTGVSQNPRHKITKRGQNVTFRCDPISEHNRLYWYRQTLGQGPEFLTYFQNEAQLEKSRLLSDRFSAERPKGSFSTLEIQRTEQGDSAMYLCASSLLGQYGYTFGSGTRLTVV.

This clone was seen a few times. The chain employs TRBV4-2 and TRBJ2-1, with 7 bases lining up with TRBD2. Germline assignment: CDR1 LGHNA and CDR2 YNFKEQ. The CDR3 spans 17 residues. V shed 0 bases and J 7 bases; nucleotides not matched to a gene: 12. The CDR3 nucleotides are TGTGCCAGCAGCCAAGATTTAGGGGCGGGAGTCTTAAATGAGCAGTTCTTC. Its translation: CASSQDLGAGVLNEQFF.

The V gene is TRBV5-1, the J gene TRBJ1-1, with D perhaps TRBD1 (5 bases). Germline CDR1 and CDR2: SGHRS and YFSETQ. With 2 bases removed from V and 2 bases from J, the gap between germline ends came to 16 bases. The CDR3 length is 16 residues. CDR3 DNA sequence: TGCGCCAGCAGCTTCCAGGGTCTACAAGCTAACACTGAAGCTTTCTTT. Amino acid sequence: CASSFQGLQANTEAFF.

The V gene is TRBV6-5, the J gene TRBJ1-1; D is uncertain. In germline, CDR1 is MNHEY, CDR2 SVGAGI. The V and J ends lost 7 bases and 5 bases respectively, with 11 bases between them. The CDR3 is 12 amino acids. In DNA form, the CDR3 reads TGTGCCAGCAATAATCGAGGGACTGAAGCTTTCTTT. Protein: CASNNRGTEAFF.

This chain uses TRBV5-1 with TRBJ2-3, with 8 bases lining up with TRBD2. Trimming took 9 bases from V and 1 from J; bases not matched to a gene: 7. The CDR3 contains 14 residues. Germline values: CDR1 SGHRS, CDR2 YFSETQ. The CDR3 reads CATARAGGTDTQYF. CDR3 coding DNA: TGCGCCACCGCCAGAGCGGGGGGCACAGATACGCAGTATTTT.

V gene TRBV5-1 combines with J gene TRBJ2-7, with no clear D. V lost 1 base to trimming and J lost 0 bases, with 8 bases between them. CDR1 is SGHRS and CDR2 is YFSETQ in the germline V gene. There are 14 residues in the CDR3. The CDR3 DNA follows: TGCGCCAGCAGCTTGAGCCCGATCTCCTACGAGCAGTACTTC. It specifies CASSLSPISYEQYF.

The chain uses TRBV2 and TRBJ1-5; TRBD1 matches 9 bases. The V gene end was trimmed by 2 bases and the J gene end by 6 bases; junction bases not matched to a gene: 8. This CDR3 region has 16 residues. Per the germline V gene, CDR1 is SNHLY and CDR2 is FYNNEI. This chain's CDR3 is CASSETQGALGQPQHF. CDR3 DNA sequence: TGTGCCAGCAGTGAAACACAGGGGGCTCTGGGTCAGCCCCAGCATTTT. Supplemented by reference TRBV2 and TRBJ1-5, the full variable domain reads EPEVTQTPSHQVTQMGQEVILRCVPISNHLYFYWYRQILGQKVEFLVSFYNNEISEKSEIFDDQFSVERPDGSNFTLKIRSTKLEDSAMYFCASSETQGALGQPQHFGDGTRLSIL.

The V gene is TRBV5-8, the J gene TRBJ2-7; maybe TRBD1 (6 bases). The germline V gene encodes CDR1 SGHTS and CDR2 YDEGEE. With 4 bases removed from V and 3 bases from J, the gap between germline ends came to 11 bases. This CDR3 has 13 amino acids. Written as DNA, the CDR3 is TGTGCCAGCAGCAGAATACAGGGCTACGAGCAGTACTTC. Amino acid sequence: CASSRIQGYEQYF.

The rearrangement uses TRBV15 and TRBJ2-7; 9 bases fit TRBD1. CDR1 is LNHNV and CDR2 is YYDKDF in the germline V gene (reference sequence). This CDR3 is built from 15 residues. J was trimmed by 2 bases and V by 5 bases; bases with no gene match: 7. The CDR3 spells CATSERQGGPYEQYF. The DNA of the CDR3 is TGTGCCACCAGCGAGAGACAGGGGGGGCCCTACGAGCAGTACTTC.

This chain uses TRBV19 with TRBJ1-2; 8 bases map to TRBD1. The CDR3 is 18 amino acids. The germline CDR1 and CDR2 sequences are LNHDA and SQIVND (reference sequence). Germline trimming cut 1 base from V and 7 bases from J; bases unmatched to any gene: 17. Here the CDR3 DNA reads TGTGCCAGTAGTATAGCGAGAGAGGCGGCAGGGGGCTTTGGTGGCTACACCTTC. This gives the protein CASSIAREAAGGFGGYTF.

Turning to this clone: One junction end does not reproduce the germline sequence, and a read error may be involved. The rearrangement joins TRBV11-3 to TRBJ1-6; TRBD1 agrees at 10 bases. Germline V CDR1 and CDR2: SGHNT, YENEEA. There are 17 residues in the CDR3. The CDR3 loop is CASSLRQGASNNSPLHF. DNA for the CDR3: TGTGCCAGCAGCCTTAGACAGGGGGCCTCCAATAATTCACCCCTCCACTTT. Full variable domain (missing parts from reference TRBV11-3 and TRBJ1-6): EAGVVQSPRYKIIEKKQPVAFWCNPISGHNTLYWYLQNLGQGPELLIRYENEEAVDDSQLPKDRFSAERLKGVDSTLKIQPAELGDSAVYLCASSLRQGASNNSPLHFGNGTRLTVT.

The genes are TRBV30 and TRBJ2-7, with a tentative D call TRBD1 (6 bases). Germline V gives CDR1 GTSNPN, CDR2 SVGIG (reference sequence). There are 15 residues in the CDR3. V was cut by 5 bases and J by 0 bases, with 17 bases left in between. CDR3 residues: CAWATRGLGSYEQYF. Here the CDR3 DNA reads TGTGCCTGGGCAACCAGGGGTCTGGGCTCCTACGAGCAGTACTTC.